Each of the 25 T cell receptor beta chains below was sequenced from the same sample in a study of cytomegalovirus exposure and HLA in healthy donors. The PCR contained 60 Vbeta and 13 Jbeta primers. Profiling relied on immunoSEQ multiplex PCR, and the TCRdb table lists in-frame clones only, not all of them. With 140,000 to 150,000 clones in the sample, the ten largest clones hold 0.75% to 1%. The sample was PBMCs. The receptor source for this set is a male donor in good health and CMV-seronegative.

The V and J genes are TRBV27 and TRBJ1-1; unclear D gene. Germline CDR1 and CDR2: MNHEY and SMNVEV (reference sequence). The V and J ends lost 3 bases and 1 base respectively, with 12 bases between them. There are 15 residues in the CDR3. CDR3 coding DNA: TGTGCCAGCAGTTTTAGGGCGGAGGAGAACACTGAAGCTTTCTTT. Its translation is CASSFRAEENTEAFF.

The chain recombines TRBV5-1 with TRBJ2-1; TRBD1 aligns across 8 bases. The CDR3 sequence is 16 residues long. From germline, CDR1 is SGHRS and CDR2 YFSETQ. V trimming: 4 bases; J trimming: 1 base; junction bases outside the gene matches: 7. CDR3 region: CASSLDRQGSYNEQFF. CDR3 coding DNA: TGCGCCAGCAGCCTCGATAGACAGGGGTCCTACAATGAGCAGTTCTTC.

The CDR3 region is CASSLLDRAGAFF. The DNA for the CDR3 is TGTGCCAGCTCACTTTTGGACAGGGCGGGAGCTTTCTTT. The chain has TRBV18 and TRBJ1-1; 8 nucleotides match TRBD1. The CDR3 contains 13 residues. Unmatched junction bases numbered 8, after V lost 4 bases and J lost 10 bases. CDR1 is KGHSH and CDR2 is LQKENI in the germline V gene.

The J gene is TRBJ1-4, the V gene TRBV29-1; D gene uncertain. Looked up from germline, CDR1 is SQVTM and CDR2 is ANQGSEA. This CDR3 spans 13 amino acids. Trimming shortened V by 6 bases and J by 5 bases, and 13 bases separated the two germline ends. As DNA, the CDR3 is TGCAGCGTGTATCCCCCGGGAAATGAAAAACTGTTTTTT. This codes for CSVYPPGNEKLFF.

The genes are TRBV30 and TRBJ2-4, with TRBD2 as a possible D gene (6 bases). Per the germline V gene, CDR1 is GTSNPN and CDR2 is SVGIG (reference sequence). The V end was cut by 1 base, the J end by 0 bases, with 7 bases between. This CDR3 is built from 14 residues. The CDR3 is CAWSGGVAKNIQYF. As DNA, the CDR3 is TGTGCCTGGAGTGGCGGGGTAGCCAAAAACATTCAGTACTTC.

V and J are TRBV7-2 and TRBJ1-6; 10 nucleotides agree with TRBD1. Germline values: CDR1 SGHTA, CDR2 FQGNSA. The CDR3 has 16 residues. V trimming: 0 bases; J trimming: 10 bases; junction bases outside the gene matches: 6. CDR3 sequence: CASSLAWGTGESPLHF. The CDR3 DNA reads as TGTGCCAGCAGCTTAGCGTGGGGGACAGGGGAGTCACCCCTCCACTTT.

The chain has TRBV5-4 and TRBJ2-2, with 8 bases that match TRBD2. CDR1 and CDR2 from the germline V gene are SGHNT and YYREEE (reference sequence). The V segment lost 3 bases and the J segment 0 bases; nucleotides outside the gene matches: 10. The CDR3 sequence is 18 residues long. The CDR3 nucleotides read TGTGCCAGCAGCTCTGGACTAGCCTCATCCGCGAACACCGGGGAGCTGTTTTTT. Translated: CASSSGLASSANTGELFF.

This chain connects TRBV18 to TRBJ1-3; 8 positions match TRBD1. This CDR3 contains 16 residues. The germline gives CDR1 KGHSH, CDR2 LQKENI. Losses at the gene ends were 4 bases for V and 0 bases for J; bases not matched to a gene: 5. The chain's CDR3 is CASSQDRAGSGNTIYF. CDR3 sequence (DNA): TGTGCCAGCTCACAGGACAGGGCCGGCTCTGGAAACACCATATATTTT.

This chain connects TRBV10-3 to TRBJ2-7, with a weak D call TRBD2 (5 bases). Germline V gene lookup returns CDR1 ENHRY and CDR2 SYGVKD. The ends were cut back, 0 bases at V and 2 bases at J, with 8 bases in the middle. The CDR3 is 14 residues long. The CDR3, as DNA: TGTGCCATCAGTGAGTCCGGAGGACCCTACGAGCAGTACTTC. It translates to CAISESGGPYEQYF.

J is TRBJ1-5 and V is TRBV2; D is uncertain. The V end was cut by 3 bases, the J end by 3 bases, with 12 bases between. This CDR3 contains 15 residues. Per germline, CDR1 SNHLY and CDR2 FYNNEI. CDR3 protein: CASSDVGGPNQPQHF. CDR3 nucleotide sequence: TGTGCCAGCAGTGATGTGGGAGGGCCCAATCAGCCCCAGCATTTT.

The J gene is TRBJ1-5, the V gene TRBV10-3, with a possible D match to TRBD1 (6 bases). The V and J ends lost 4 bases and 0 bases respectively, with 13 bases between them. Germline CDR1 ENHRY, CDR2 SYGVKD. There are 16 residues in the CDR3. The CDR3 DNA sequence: TGTGCCATCAGTGCCCTTGCGGGGGCTAGCAATCAGCCCCAGCATTTT. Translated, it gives CAISALAGASNQPQHF.

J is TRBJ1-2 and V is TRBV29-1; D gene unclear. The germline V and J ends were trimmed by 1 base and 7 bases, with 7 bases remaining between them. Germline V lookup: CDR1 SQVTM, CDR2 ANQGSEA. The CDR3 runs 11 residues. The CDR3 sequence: CSVEVRGGYTF. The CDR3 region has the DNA TGCAGCGTTGAAGTTCGGGGTGGCTACACCTTC.

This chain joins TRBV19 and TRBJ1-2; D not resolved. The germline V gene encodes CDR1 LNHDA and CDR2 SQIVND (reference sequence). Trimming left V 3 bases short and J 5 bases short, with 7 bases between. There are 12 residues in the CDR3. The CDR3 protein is CASSMRGYGYTF. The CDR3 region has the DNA TGTGCCAGTAGTATGCGGGGTTATGGCTACACCTTC.

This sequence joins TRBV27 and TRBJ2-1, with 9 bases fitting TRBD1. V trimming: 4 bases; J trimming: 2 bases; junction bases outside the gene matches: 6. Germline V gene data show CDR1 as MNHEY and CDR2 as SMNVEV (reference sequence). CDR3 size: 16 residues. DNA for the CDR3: TGTGCCAGCAGTTCGCCACAGGGGGCGCCCTACAATGAGCAGTTCTTC. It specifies CASSSPQGAPYNEQFF.

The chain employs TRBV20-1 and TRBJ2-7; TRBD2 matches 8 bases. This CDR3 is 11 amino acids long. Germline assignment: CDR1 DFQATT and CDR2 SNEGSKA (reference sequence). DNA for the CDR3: TGCAGCGGGGAGCGGGAGAGGGAGCAGTACTTC. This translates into CSGEREREQYF.

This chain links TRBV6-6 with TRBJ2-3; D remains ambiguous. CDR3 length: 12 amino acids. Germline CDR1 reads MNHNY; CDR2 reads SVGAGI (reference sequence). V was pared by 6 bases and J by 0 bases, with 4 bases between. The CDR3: CASRSSTDTQYF. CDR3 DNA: TGTGCCAGCAGGTCTAGCACAGATACGCAGTATTTT.

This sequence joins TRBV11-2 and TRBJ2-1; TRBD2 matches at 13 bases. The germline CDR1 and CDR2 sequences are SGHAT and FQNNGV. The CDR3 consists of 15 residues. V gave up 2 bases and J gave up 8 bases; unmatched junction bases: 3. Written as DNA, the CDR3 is TGTGCCAGCAGCTTATGGACTAGCGGGAGCCATGAGCAGTTCTTC. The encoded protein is CASSLWTSGSHEQFF.

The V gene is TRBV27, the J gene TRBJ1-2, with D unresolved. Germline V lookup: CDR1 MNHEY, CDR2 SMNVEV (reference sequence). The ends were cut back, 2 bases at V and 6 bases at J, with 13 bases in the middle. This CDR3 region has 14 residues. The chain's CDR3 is CASSLTPRVHGYTF. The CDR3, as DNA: TGTGCCAGCAGTTTAACCCCCCGGGTTCATGGCTACACCTTC.

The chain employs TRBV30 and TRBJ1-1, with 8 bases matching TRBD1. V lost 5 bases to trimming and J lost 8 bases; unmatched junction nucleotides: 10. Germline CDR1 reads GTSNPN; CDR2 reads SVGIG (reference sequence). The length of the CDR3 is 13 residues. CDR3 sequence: CAWVTGGGGEAFF. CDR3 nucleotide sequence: TGTGCCTGGGTCACAGGGGGGGGAGGCGAAGCTTTCTTT.

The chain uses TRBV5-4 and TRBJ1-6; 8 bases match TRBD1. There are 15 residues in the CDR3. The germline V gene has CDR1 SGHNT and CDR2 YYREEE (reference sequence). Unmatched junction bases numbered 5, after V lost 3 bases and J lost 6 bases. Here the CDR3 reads CASSSPDRVNSPLHF. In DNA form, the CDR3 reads TGTGCCAGCAGCTCCCCGGACAGGGTTAATTCACCCCTCCACTTT.

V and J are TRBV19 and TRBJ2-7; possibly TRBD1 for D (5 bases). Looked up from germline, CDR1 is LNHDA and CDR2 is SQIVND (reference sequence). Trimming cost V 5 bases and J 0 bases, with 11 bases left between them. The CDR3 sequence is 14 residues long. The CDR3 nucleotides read TGTGCCAGTAGTCTACAGGACCTCTCCTACGAGCAGTACTTC. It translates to CASSLQDLSYEQYF.

The CDR3 bases are TGTGCCAGCAGTTACAAAGGGACAGGGGCGGATGGCTACACCTTC. Residues: CASSYKGTGADGYTF. J is TRBJ1-2 and V is TRBV6-5, with 10 bases aligning to TRBD1. The CDR3 totals 15 residues. V lost 2 bases to trimming and J lost 6 bases; unmatched junction nucleotides: 6. Per the germline V gene, CDR1 is MNHEY and CDR2 is SVGAGI.

The chain's CDR3 is CASSFTNRNTEAFF. CDR3 bases: TGTGCCAGCAGTTTCACCAACAGGAACACTGAAGCTTTCTTT. The chain uses TRBV27 and TRBJ1-1; D remains ambiguous. The CDR3 totals 14 residues. Germline loops: CDR1 MNHEY, CDR2 SMNVEV (reference sequence). V lost 3 bases to trimming and J lost 1 base, with 9 bases between them.

The CDR3 protein is CSVSGGTGYEQYF. CDR3 DNA sequence: TGCAGCGTTTCAGGGGGAACCGGCTACGAGCAGTACTTC. The V and J genes are TRBV29-1 and TRBJ2-7, with 7 positions matching TRBD1. CDR3 length: 13 residues. The V gene end was trimmed by 5 bases and the J gene end by 3 bases; junction bases not matched to a gene: 7. Germline CDR1 reads SQVTM; CDR2 reads ANQGSEA.

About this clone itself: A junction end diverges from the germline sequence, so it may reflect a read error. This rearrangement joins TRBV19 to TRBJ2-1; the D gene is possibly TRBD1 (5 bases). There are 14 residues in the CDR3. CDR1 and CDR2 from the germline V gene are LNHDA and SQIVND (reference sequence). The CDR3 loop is CASGIRGVGNEQFF. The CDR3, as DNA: TGTGCCAGTGGTATAAGGGGCGTAGGCAATGAGCAGTTCTTC. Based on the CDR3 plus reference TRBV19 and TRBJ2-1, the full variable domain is DGGITQSPKYLFRKEGQNVTLSCEQNLNHDAMYWYRQDPGQGLRLIYYSQIVNDFQKGDIAEGYSVSREKKESFPLTVTSAQKNPTAFYLCASGIRGVGNEQFFGPGTRLTVL.